This TCR beta chain was sequenced during a study of blood T cells in healthy people across ages. Overall study findings and caveats: Changes in expanded clonotypes were possibly confounded, as the CMV status of donors was unknown.

A sample-barcoded 5' primer and a J-beta primer mix were used in a second PCR of roughly 6 to 12 cycles. TCRdb passed the 5' RACE reads through MiXCR, listing each CDR3 protein once. The table includes 600,000 or so distinct CDR3 sequences, 20% to 25% detected once. This clonotype has a count of ten or more. Antigen unknown. CDR1 is SGHRS, CDR2 YFSETQ, per germline. This CDR3 contains 16 residues. V lost 3 bases, J lost 0 bases, and 14 bases lay in between. Staff drew around 10 milliliters of peripheral blood from each donor. The V and J genes are TRBV5-1 and TRBJ2-3, with D tentatively TRBD2 (5 bases). Sequences were obtained from blood. This clonotype originated in a man aged 65 to 85 in good health. The DNA for the CDR3 is TGCGCCAGCAGCTACGCGGTGACGGGAAGCACAGATACGCAGTATTTT. Protein sequence: CASSYAVTGSTDTQYF.